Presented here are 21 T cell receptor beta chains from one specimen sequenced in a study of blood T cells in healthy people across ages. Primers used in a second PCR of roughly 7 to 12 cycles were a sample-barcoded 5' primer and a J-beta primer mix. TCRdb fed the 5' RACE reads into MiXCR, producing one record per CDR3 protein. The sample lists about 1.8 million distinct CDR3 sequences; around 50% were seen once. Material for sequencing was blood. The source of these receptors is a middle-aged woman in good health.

DNA for the CDR3: TGTGCCAGCAGCGGGTCGAGGCGGGAGACCCAGTACTTC. Protein sequence: CASSGSRRETQYF. The V call is TRBV7-2, the J call TRBJ2-5; no clear D gene. The CDR3 is 13 amino acids. Per the germline V gene, CDR1 is SGHTA and CDR2 is FQGNSA. With 5 bases removed from V and 5 bases from J, the gap between germline ends came to 12 bases.

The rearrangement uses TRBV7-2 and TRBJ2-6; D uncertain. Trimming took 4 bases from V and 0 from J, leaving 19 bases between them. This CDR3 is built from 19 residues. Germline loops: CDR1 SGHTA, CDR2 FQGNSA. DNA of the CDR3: TGTGCCAGCAGCTCTCTCGCTAGGAATCTGCCCTCTGGGGCCAACGTCCTGACTTTC. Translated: CASSSLARNLPSGANVLTF.

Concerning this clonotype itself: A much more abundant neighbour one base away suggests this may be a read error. In DNA form, the CDR3 reads TGCAGTGCTAAACCGGAACAGGTATCCTACAATGAGCAGTTCTTC. Its protein product is CSAKPEQVSYNEQFF. The chain carries TRBV20-1 and TRBJ2-1; maybe TRBD1 (5 bases). Per germline, CDR1 DFQATT and CDR2 SNEGSKA (reference sequence). V was shortened by 4 bases and J by 1 base, with 14 bases between the two germline ends. The CDR3 is made up of 15 amino acids.

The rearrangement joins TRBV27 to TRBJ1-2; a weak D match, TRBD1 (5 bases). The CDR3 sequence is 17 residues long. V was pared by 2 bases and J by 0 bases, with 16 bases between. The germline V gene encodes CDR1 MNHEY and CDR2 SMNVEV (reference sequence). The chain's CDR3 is CASSLVGQGSANYGYTF. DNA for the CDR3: TGTGCCAGCAGTTTAGTGGGGCAGGGATCAGCTAACTATGGCTACACCTTC.

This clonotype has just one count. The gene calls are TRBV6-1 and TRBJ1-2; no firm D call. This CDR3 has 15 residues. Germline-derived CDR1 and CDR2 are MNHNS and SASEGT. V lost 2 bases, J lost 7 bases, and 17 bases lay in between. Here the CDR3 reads CASSEFPTSSGGYTF. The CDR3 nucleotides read TGTGCCAGCAGTGAATTTCCGACATCGAGTGGTGGCTACACCTTC.

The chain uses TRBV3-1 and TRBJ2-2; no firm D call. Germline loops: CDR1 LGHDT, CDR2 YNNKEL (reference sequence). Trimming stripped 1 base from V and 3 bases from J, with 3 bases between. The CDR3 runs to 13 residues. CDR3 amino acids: CASSQVHTGELFF. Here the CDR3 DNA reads TGTGCCAGCAGCCAAGTTCACACCGGGGAGCTGTTTTTT.

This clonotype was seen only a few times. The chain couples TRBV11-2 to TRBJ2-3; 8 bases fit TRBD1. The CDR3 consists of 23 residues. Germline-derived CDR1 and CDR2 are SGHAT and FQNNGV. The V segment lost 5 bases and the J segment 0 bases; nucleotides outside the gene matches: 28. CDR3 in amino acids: CASSLGQGLIGLGVAYSTDTQYF. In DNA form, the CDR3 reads TGTGCCAGCAGCCTCGGACAGGGCCTAATAGGTTTGGGAGTGGCATATAGCACAGATACGCAGTATTTT.

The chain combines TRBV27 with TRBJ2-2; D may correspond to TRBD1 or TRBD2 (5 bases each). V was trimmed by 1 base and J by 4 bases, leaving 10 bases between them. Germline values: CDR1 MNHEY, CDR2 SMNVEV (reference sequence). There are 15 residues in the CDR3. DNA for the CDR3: TGTGCCAGCAGTTTATACCGTGGGACCACCGGGGAGCTGTTTTTT. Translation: CASSLYRGTTGELFF.

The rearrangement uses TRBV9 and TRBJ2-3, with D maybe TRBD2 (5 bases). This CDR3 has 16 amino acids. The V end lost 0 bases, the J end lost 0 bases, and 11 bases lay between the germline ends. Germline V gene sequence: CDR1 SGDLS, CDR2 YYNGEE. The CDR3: CASSVASPPSTDTQYF. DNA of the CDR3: TGTGCCAGCAGCGTAGCTAGCCCACCTAGCACAGATACGCAGTATTTT.

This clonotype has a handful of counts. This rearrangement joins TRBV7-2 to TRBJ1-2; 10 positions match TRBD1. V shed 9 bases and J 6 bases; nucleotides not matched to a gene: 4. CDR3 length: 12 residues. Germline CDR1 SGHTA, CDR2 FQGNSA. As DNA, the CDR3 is TGTGCCAGGGACGGGACAGGGGATGGCTACACCTTC. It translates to CARDGTGDGYTF. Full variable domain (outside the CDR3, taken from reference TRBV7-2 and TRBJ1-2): GAGVSQSPSNKVTEKGKDVELRCDPISGHTALYWYRQSLGQGLEFLIYFQGNSAPDKSGLPSDRFSAERTGGSVSTLTIQRTQQEDSAVYLCARDGTGDGYTFGSGTRLTVV.

This chain's CDR3 is CASSQEGGGGTEAFF. CDR3 nucleotides: TGCGCCAGCAGCCAAGAGGGCGGTGGTGGCACTGAAGCTTTCTTT. The chain has TRBV4-1 and TRBJ1-1; no definite D call. The CDR3 length is 15 residues. Per germline, CDR1 MGHRA and CDR2 YSYEKL. V lost 0 bases, J lost 4 bases, and 12 bases lay in between.

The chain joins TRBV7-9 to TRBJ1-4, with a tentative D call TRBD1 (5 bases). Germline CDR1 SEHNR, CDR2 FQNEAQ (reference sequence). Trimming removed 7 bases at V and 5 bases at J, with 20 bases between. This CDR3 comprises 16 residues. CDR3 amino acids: CASTPSRRGSNEKLFF. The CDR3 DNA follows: TGTGCCAGCACCCCAAGCCGACGGGGCAGCAATGAAAAACTGTTTTTT. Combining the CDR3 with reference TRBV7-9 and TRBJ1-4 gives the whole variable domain DTGVSQNPRHKITKRGQNVTFRCDPISEHNRLYWYRQTLGQGPEFLTYFQNEAQLEKSRLLSDRFSAERPKGSFSTLEIQRTEQGDSAMYLCASTPSRRGSNEKLFFGSGTQLSVL.

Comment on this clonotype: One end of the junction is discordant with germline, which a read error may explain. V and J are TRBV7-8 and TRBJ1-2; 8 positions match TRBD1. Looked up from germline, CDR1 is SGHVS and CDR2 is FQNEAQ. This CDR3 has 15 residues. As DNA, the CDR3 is TGTGCCAGCAGCTCCCCGGCAGGGGGCCCCTTTGGCTGCACCTTC. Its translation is CASSSPAGGPFGCTF.

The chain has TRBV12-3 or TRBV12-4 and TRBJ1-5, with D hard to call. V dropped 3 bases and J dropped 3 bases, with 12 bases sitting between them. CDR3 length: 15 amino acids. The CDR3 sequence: CASSFGSGYNQPQHF. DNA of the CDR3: TGTGCCAGCAGTTTTGGCTCTGGGTACAATCAGCCCCAGCATTTT.

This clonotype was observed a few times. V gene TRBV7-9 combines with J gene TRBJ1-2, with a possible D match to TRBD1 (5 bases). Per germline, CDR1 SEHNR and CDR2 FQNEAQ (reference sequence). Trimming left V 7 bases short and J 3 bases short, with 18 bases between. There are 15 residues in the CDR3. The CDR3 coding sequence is TGTGCCAGCAACCCCCCAGCACTGGGGGACTATGGCTACACCTTC. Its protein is CASNPPALGDYGYTF.

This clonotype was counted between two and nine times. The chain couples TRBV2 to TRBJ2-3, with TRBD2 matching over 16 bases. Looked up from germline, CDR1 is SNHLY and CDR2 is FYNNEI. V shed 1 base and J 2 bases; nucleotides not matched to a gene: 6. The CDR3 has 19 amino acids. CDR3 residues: CASSEGGLAGGPNTDTQYF. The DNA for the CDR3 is TGTGCCAGCAGTGAAGGGGGACTAGCGGGGGGGCCGAACACAGATACGCAGTATTTT.

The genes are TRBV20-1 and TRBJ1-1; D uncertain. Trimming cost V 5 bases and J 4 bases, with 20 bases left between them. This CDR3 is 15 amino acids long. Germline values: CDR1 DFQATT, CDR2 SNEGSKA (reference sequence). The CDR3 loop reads CSAPWGAGYSTEAFF. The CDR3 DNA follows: TGCAGTGCTCCCTGGGGTGCGGGGTACAGCACTGAAGCTTTCTTT.

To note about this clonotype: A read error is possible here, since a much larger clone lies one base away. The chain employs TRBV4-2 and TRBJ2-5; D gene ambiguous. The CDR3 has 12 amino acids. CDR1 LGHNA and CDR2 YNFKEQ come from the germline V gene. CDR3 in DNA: TGTGCCTGCAGCCAAGATCGAGGGACCCAGTACTTC. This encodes CACSQDRGTQYF.

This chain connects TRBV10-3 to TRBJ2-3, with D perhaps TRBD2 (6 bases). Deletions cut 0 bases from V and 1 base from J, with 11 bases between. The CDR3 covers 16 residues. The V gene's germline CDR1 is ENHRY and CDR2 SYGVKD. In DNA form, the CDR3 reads TGTGCCATCAGTGAGTCGCAGGGAGGCGGCACAGATACGCAGTATTTT. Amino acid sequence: CAISESQGGGTDTQYF.

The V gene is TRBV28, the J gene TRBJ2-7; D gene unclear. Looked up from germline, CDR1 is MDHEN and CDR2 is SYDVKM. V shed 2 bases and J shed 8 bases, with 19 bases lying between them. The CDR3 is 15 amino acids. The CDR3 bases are TGTGCCAGCAGTTTAGGTATGGGGTTAGAATACAAGCAGTACTTC. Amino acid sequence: CASSLGMGLEYKQYF.

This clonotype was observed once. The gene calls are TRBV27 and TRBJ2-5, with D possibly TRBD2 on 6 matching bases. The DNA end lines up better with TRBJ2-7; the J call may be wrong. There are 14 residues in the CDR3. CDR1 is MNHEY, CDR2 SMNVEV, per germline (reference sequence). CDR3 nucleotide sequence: TGTGCCAGCAGTTTAGCAAAGCGGGCCTACGAGCAGTACTTC. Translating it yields CASSLAKRAYEQYF.